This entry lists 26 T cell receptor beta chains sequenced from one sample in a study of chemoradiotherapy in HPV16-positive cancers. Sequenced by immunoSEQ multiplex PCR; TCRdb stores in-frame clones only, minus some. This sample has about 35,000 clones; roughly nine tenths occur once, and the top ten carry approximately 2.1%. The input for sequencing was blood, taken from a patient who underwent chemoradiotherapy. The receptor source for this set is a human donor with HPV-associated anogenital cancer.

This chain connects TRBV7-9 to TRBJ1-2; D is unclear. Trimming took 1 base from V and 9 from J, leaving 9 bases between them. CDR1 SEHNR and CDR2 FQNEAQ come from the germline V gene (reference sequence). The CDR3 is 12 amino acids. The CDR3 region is CASSLGSRSYTF. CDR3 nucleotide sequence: TGTGCCAGCAGCTTAGGCTCCAGAAGCTACACCTTC.

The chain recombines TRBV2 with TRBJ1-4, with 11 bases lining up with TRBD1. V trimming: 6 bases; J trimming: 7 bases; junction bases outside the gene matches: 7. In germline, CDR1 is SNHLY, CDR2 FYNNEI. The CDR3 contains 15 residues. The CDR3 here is CASRDSGTGGEKLFF. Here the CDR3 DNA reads TGTGCCAGCAGAGACTCCGGGACAGGGGGTGAAAAACTGTTTTTT.

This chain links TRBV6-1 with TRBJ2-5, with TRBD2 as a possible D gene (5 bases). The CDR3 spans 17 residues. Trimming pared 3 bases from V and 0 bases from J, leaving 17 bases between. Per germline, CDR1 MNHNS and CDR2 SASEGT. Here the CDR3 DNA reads TGTGCCAGCAGTGATTACTGGATGAGGGTGTACCAAGAGACCCAGTACTTC. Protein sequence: CASSDYWMRVYQETQYF.

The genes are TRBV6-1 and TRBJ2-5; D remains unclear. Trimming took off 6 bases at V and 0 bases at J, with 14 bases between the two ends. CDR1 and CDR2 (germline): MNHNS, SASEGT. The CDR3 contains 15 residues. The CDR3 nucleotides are TGTGCCAGCAGAGCATTGATTTCAAACCAAGAGACCCAGTACTTC. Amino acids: CASRALISNQETQYF.

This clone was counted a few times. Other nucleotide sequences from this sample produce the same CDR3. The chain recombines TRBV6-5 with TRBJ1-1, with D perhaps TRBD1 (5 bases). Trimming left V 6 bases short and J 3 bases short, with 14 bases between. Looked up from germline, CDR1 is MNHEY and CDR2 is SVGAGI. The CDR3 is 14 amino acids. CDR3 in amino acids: CASSRLGGDTEAFF. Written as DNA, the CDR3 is TGTGCCAGCAGCCGCTTGGGGGGGGACACTGAAGCTTTCTTT.

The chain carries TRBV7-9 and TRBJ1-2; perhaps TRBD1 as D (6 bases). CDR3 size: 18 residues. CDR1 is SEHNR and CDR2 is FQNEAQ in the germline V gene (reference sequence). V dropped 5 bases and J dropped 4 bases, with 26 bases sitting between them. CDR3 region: CASSRDGLSPAGAYGYTF. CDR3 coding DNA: TGTGCCAGCAGCCGTGACGGCCTCAGTCCCGCGGGGGCCTATGGCTACACCTTC.

CDR3 nucleotide sequence: TGTGCCAGCAGCTCAAGTATGGACCGATCTACGTATGGCTACACCTTC. It is translated as CASSSSMDRSTYGYTF. The gene calls are TRBV7-9 and TRBJ1-2; unclear D gene. The CDR3 has 16 amino acids. Germline CDR1 reads SEHNR; CDR2 reads FQNEAQ (reference sequence). Trimming stripped 4 bases from V and 5 bases from J, with 20 bases between.

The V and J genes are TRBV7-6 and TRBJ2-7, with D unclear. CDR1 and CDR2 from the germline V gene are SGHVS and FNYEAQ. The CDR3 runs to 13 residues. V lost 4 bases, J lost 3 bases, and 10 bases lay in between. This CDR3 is CASSSALRYEQYF. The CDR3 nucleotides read TGTGCCAGCAGCTCCGCCCTCCGCTACGAGCAGTACTTC.

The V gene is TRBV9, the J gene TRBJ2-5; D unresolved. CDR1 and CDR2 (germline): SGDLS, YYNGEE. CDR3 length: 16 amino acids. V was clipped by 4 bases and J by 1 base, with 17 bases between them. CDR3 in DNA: TGTGCCAGCAGCCCCGGGTCCTTCCCGTTCCAAGAGACCCAGTACTTC. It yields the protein CASSPGSFPFQETQYF.

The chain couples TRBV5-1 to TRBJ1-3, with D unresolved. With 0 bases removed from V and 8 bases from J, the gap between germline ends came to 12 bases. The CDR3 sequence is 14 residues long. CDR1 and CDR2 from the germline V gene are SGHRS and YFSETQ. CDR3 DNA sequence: TGCGCCAGCAGCTTGGCGGATTTCGGTGACACCATATATTTT. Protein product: CASSLADFGDTIYF.

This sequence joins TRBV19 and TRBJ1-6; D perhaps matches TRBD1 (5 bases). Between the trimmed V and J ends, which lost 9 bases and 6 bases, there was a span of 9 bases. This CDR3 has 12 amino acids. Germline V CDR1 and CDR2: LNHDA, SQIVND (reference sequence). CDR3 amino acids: CASKTANSPLHF. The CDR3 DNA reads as TGTGCCAGCAAGACAGCTAATTCACCCCTCCACTTT.

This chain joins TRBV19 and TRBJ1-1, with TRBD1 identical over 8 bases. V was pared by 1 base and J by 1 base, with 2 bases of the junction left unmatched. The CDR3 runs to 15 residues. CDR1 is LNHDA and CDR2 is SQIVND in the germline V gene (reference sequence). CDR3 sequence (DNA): TGTGCCAGTAGTATAGTTGGACAGGGGAACACTGAAGCTTTCTTT. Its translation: CASSIVGQGNTEAFF.

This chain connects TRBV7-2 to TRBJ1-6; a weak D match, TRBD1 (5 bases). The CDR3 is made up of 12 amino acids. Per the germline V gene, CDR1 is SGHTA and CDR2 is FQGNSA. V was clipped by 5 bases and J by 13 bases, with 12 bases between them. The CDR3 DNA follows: TGTGCCAGCAGCGTCGCCGGGGCGCCCCTCCACTTT. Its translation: CASSVAGAPLHF. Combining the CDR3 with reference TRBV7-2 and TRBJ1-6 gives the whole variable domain GAGVSQSPSNKVTEKGKDVELRCDPISGHTALYWYRQSLGQGLEFLIYFQGNSAPDKSGLPSDRFSAERTGGSVSTLTIQRTQQEDSAVYLCASSVAGAPLHFGNGTRLTVT.

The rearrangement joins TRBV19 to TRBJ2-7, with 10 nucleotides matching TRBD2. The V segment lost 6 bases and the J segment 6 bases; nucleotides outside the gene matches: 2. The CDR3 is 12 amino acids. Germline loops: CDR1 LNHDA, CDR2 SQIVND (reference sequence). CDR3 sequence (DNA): TGTGCCAGTAGCAAGCGGGGGGGCGAGCAGTACTTC. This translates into CASSKRGGEQYF.

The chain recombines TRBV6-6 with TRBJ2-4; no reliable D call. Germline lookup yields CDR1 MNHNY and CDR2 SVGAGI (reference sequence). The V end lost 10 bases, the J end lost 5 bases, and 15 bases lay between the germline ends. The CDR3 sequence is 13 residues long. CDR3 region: CATSPGSQNIQYF. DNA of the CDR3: TGTGCCACCTCGCCGGGCAGCCAAAACATTCAGTACTTC.

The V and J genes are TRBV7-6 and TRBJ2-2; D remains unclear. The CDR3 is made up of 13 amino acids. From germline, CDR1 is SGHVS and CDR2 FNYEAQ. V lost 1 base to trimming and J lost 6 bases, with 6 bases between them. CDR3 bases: TGTGCCAGCAGCTTAGTCACGGCCGGGGAGCTGTTTTTT. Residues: CASSLVTAGELFF. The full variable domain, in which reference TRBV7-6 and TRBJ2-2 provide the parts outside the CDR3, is GAGVSQSPRYKVTKRGQDVALRCDPISGHVSLYWYRQALGQGPEFLTYFNYEAQQDKSGLPNDRFSAERPEGSISTLTIQRTEQRDSAMYRCASSLVTAGELFFGEGSRLTVL.

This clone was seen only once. CDR3 in DNA: TGCGCCAGCAGCTTGGCTGTACGGGCTCGGCAGTACTTC. Translation: CASSLAVRARQYF. The J gene is TRBJ2-7, the V gene TRBV5-1, with unresolved D. Germline V gene sequence: CDR1 SGHRS, CDR2 YFSETQ. The CDR3 is 13 residues long. With 0 bases removed from V and 9 bases from J, the gap between germline ends came to 13 bases.

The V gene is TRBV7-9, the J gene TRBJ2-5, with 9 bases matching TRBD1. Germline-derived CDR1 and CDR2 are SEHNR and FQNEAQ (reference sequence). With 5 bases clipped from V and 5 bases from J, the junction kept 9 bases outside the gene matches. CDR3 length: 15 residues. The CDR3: CASSLNGGQGETQYF. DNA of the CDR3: TGTGCCAGCAGCCTCAACGGGGGACAGGGTGAGACCCAGTACTTC. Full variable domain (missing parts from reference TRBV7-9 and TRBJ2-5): DTGVSQNPRHKITKRGQNVTFRCDPISEHNRLYWYRQTLGQGPEFLTYFQNEAQLEKSRLLSDRFSAERPKGSFSTLEIQRTEQGDSAMYLCASSLNGGQGETQYFGPGTRLLVL.

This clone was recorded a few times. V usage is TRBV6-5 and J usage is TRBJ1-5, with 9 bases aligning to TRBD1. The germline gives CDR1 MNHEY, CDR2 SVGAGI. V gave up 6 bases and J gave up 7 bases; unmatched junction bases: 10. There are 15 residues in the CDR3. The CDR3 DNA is TGTGCCAGCAGCGGGACAGGGACGACCCGGCAGCCCCAGCATTTT. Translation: CASSGTGTTRQPQHF.

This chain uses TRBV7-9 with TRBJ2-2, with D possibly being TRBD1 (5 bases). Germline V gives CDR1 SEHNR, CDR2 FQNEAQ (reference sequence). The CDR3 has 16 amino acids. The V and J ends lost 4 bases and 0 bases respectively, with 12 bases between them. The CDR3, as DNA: TGTGCCAGCAGCTCACGCCAGGGCCCGAACACCGGGGAGCTGTTTTTT. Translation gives CASSSRQGPNTGELFF.

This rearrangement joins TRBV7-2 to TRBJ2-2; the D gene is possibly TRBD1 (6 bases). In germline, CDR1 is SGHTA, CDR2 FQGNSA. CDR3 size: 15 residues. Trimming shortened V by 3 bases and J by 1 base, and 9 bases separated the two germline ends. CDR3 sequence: CASSFTGQNTGELFF. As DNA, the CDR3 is TGTGCCAGCAGCTTTACGGGACAGAACACCGGGGAGCTGTTTTTT.

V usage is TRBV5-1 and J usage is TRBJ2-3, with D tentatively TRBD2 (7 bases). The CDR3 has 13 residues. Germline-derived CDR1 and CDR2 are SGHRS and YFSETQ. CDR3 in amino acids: CATTGGNTDTQYF. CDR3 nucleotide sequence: TGCGCTACAACGGGGGGCAACACAGATACGCAGTATTTT.

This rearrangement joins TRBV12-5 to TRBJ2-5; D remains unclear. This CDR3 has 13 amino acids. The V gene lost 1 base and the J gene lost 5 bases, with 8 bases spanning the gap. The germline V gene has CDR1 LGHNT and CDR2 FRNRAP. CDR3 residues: CASGLDMAETQYF. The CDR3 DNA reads TGTGCTAGTGGTTTGGATATGGCGGAGACCCAGTACTTC.

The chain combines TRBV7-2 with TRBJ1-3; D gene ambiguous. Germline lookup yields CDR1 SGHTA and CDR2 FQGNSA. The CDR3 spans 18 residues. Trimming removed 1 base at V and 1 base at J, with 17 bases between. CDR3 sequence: CASSLGPLYHLSGNTIYF. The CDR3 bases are TGTGCCAGCAGCTTAGGACCTCTTTACCACTTATCTGGAAACACCATATATTTT.

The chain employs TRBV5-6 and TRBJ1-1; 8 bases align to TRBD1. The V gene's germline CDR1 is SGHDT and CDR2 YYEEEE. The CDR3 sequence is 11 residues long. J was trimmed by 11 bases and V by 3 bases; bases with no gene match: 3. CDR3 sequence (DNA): TGTGCCAGCAGCTCGGACAGGGAGGCTTTCTTT. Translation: CASSSDREAFF. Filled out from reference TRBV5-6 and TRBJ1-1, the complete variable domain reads DAGVTQSPTHLIKTRGQQVTLRCSPKSGHDTVSWYQQALGQGPQFIFQYYEEEERQRGNFPDRFSGHQFPNYSSELNVNALLLGDSALYLCASSSDREAFFGQGTRLTVV.

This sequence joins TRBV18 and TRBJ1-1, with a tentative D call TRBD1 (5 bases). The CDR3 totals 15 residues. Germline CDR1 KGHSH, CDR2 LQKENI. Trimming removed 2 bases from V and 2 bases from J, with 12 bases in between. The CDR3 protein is CASSPDRTLNTEAFF. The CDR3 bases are TGTGCCAGCTCACCAGATAGGACACTTAACACTGAAGCTTTCTTT.